This TCR beta chain is drawn from a study of prognosis after radiotherapy for stage I lung cancer listed by TCRdb under 2021. With regard to the full study: About 20 stage I NSCLC patients were enrolled in Nanjing, China, between 2018 and early 2019. Four or five patients had oligometastatic NSCLC after their primary tumor was surgically resected, and roughly 14 patients had newly diagnosed primary stage I lung tumors. All patients were considered medically inoperable, owing to comorbidities in around eleven and refusal of surgery in seven or eight. The cohort comprised under 15 men and about six women with a median age of around 73 years, ranging from roughly 50 to 84 years. Squamous cell carcinoma histology was identified in over five patients, and adenocarcinoma histology was identified in twelve patients. SBRT was delivered in 3 to 5 fractions with a biologically effective dose of at least 100 Gy, and image-guided IMRT or VMAT was used for delivery. In every patient, SBRT was given without any concurrent therapy. Four of the 19 patients developed distant metastases after SBRT, at a median of approximately 7 months; the other 15 showed no significant progression. This study profiled peripheral blood TCR beta repertoires from stage I NSCLC patients before and after stereotactic body radiotherapy and linked the repertoires to distant failure. The study sequenced approximately 40 blood samples from 19 patients, one before and one after SBRT per patient.

This clonotype was seen many times. This clone's antigen is unknown. Qualities for individual bases were not recorded, and no much larger clone is one base off. The research as a whole found: Whether the expanded TCR clones were tumor-specific was not determined. Limitations of the study included a small cohort and short follow-up, and the study findings need independent validation. TRBV and TRBJ usage frequencies reportedly differed by metastasis status, in two V genes at baseline and in fewer than ten V and two J genes after SBRT. Unique TCR clone counts fell after SBRT (median 10,088 before versus about 7,400 after; Wilcoxon paired P=0.011). Post-SBRT Shannon entropy and its change from baseline were lower in patients who developed distant metastases; baseline Shannon entropy was not associated with metastases. All reported P values were unadjusted for multiple comparisons.

Two rounds of multiplex PCR were used to amplify the TCR beta CDR3 region from genomic DNA. The first PCR round used primers specific to each TRBV and TRBJ gene, with sequences filed in Chinese patent CN105087789A. Universal primers were used in the second round of PCR. The Roche High Pure PCR Template Preparation Kit was used to extract genomic DNA from frozen PBMCs. An Illumina HiSeq 3000 was used to sequence the libraries paired-end with 151 bp reads. On the study's bioinformatics: CutAdapt was used to remove raw reads lacking the multiplex PCR primer sequences. PEAR was used to merge high-quality paired reads into contigs. TRB V, D and J gene segments were assigned to each contig with MiXCR by alignment to reference sequences. To remove sequencing errors, CDR3 sequences were clustered according to base quality and sequence similarity. Diversity was calculated as Shannon entropy divided by the natural log of the number of productive TCR sequences. Clonality was computed as one minus the ratio of Shannon entropy to the natural log of the number of unique clonotypes. Using the Youden index from ROC curves, the researchers picked the repertoire-metric cut-offs for progression-free survival, and all analyses were carried out in R 3.5.3. TCRdb reworked the public reads: Q25 trimming with fastp, MiXCR clone assembly, productive beta chains retained. For every CDR3 protein sequence, its rows merge into one entry that carries the most common genes and DNA. In this record, the V and J calls reflect TCRdb's handling and not the investigators' own analysis. The sample contains around 13,000 distinct CDR3 sequences, about 32% of them found a single time. About an eighth of the sample lies in the top ten.

All patients had node-negative disease on CT and PET/CT, and none had a history of other malignancies or had previously received chemotherapy or radiotherapy. At each of the two time points, six milliliters of peripheral venous blood were collected into EDTA tubes. Ficoll-Paque Plus density-gradient centrifugation was used to isolate PBMCs. Right after collection, samples were kept at -80 degrees C until analysis. This specimen consisted of PBMCs, obtained before or after stereotactic body radiation therapy (not recorded which). This receptor was obtained from a donor aged 50 or older with non-small cell lung cancer.

The sequenced DNA is TGTGCCAGTAGGTCAAGGGACAGAGAGACCCAGTACTTC. This gives the protein CASRSRDRETQYF. This chain is built from TRBV19 and TRBJ2-5; 7 junctional bases match TRBD1. The junction shows trimming of 6 bases on V and 4 bases on J, and the gene matches do not reach 5 bases of it. As encoded in the germline V gene (reference sequence), CDR1 is LNHDA while CDR2 is SQIVND. Reading from cysteine to phenylalanine, the CDR3 counts 13 amino acids. Of all the DNA, just the CDR3 is kept, 39 bases in frame from base 1.